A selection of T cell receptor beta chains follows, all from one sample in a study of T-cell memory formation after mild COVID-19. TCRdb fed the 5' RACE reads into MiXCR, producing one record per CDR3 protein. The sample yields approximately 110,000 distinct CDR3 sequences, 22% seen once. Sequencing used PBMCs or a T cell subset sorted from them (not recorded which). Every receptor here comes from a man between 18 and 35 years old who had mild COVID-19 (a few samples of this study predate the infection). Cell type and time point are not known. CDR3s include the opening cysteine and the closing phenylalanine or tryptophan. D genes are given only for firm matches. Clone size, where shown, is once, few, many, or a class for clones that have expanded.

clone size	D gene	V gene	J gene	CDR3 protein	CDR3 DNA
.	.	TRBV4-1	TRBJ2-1	CASSQDASSNEQFF	TGCGCCAGCAGCCAAGATGCGAGTTCGAATGAGCAGTTCTTC
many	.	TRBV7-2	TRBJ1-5	CASSTRDYQPQHF	TGTGCCAGCAGCACCCGGGATTATCAGCCCCAGCATTTT
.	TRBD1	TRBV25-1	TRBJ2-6	CASSAEQGSGANVLTF	TGTGCCAGCAGTGCCGAACAGGGGTCTGGGGCCAACGTCCTGACTTTC
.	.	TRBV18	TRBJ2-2	CASSPTTGTGNTGELFF	TGTGCCAGCTCACCAACTACAGGGACGGGGAACACCGGGGAGCTGTTTTTT
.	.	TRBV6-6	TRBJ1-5	CASNNGRGGNQPQHF	TGTGCCAGCAACAACGGCAGGGGAGGCAATCAGCCCCAGCATTTT
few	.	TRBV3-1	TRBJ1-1	CASSQGGSTEAFF	TGTGCCAGCAGCCAAGGGGGGAGTACTGAAGCTTTCTTT
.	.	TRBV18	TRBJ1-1	CASSPGRGTEAFF	TGTGCCAGCTCACCGGGAAGGGGCACTGAAGCTTTCTTT
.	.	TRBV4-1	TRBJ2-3	CASSQIIGETDTQYF	TGCGCCAGCAGCCAAATCATAGGGGAAACAGATACGCAGTATTTT
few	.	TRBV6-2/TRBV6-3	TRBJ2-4	CASSSYVTRNIQYF	TGTGCCAGCAGTAGTTACGTAACCAGGAACATTCAGTACTTC
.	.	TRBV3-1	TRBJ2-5	CASSQDPGQETQYF	TGTGCCAGCAGCCAAGACCCAGGCCAAGAGACCCAGTACTTC
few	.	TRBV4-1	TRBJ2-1	CASSQESLYNEQFF	TGCGCCAGCAGCCAAGAATCCCTGTACAATGAGCAGTTCTTC
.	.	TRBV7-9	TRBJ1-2	CASSEDGYTF	TGTGCCAGCAGTGAAGATGGCTACACCTTC
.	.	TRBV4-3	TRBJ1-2	CASSQDGIADGGYTF	TGCGCCAGCAGCCAAGATGGGATCGCCGATGGAGGCTACACCTTC
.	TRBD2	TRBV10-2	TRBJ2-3	CASSGLAGGPIDTQYF	TGCGCCAGCAGTGGGCTAGCGGGGGGGCCGATAGATACGCAGTATTTT
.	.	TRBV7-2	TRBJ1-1	CASSPHVRAFF	TGTGCCAGCAGCCCCCATGTACGAGCTTTCTTT
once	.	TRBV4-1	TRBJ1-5	CASSQAPDNQPQHF	TGCGCCAGCAGCCAAGCCCCTGACAATCAGCCCCAGCATTTT
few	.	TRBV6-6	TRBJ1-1	CASLLGIKMNTEAFF	TGTGCCAGCCTCTTGGGAATAAAGATGAACACTGAAGCTTTCTTT
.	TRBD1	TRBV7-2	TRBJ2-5	CASRPGQGPGTQYF	TGTGCCAGCAGACCGGGACAGGGCCCAGGGACCCAGTACTTC
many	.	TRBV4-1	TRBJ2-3	CASSQESYPSTDTQYF	TGCGCCAGCAGCCAAGAATCCTATCCCTCCACAGATACGCAGTATTTT
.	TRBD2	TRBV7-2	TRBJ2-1	CASSDPAGGYNEQFF	TGTGCCAGCAGCGACCCCGCGGGGGGTTACAATGAGCAGTTCTTC
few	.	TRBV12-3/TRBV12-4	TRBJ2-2	CASSFPGTGELFF	TGTGCCAGCAGTTTCCCAGGGACCGGGGAGCTGTTTTTT
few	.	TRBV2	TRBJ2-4	CASPTDRGGHIQYF	TGTGCCAGCCCTACTGACAGGGGAGGGCACATTCAGTACTTC
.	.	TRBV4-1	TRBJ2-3	CASSQRVTPDTQYF	TGCGCCAGCAGCCAGAGGGTCACCCCAGATACGCAGTATTTT
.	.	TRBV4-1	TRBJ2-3	CASSQGSSTDTQYF	TGCGCCAGCAGCCAAGGTAGTAGCACAGATACGCAGTATTTT
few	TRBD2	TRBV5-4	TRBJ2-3	CASSRGPSGVADTQYF	TGTGCCAGCAGTCGGGGCCCTAGCGGGGTAGCTGATACGCAGTATTTT
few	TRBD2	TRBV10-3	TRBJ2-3	CAISVRSGGTDTQYF	TGTGCCATCAGTGTCCGGAGCGGGGGAACAGATACGCAGTATTTT
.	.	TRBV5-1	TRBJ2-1	CASSLKTTEQFF	TGCGCCAGCAGCTTGAAGACGACCGAGCAGTTCTTC